This TCR beta chain was recorded in a study of cytomegalovirus exposure and HLA in healthy donors. Overall study results and limits: Productive status was seen about 87% or about 30% of the time for most TCR beta V segments in an earlier analysis.

The CDR3 is made up of 10 amino acids. Trimming stripped 7 bases from V and 0 bases from J, with 4 bases between. Germline V gene lookup returns CDR1 SQVTM and CDR2 ANQGSEA. As concerns this clone: Its antigen remains unidentified.

With 60 Vbeta and 13 Jbeta primers, the PCR was carried out. Profiled with immunoSEQ multiplex PCR; TCRdb holds only in-frame clones, not every one. The repertoire holds 99,000 or so clones, 83% seen once, with 6.1% in the top ten. Sequencing used PBMCs. This chain connects TRBV29-1 to TRBJ2-7; no firm D call. This clonotype was obtained from a man aged 18 to 29 in good health and CMV-seronegative. The CDR3 sequence is CSAGSYEQYF. CDR3 coding DNA: TGCAGCGCCGGCTCCTACGAGCAGTACTTC.